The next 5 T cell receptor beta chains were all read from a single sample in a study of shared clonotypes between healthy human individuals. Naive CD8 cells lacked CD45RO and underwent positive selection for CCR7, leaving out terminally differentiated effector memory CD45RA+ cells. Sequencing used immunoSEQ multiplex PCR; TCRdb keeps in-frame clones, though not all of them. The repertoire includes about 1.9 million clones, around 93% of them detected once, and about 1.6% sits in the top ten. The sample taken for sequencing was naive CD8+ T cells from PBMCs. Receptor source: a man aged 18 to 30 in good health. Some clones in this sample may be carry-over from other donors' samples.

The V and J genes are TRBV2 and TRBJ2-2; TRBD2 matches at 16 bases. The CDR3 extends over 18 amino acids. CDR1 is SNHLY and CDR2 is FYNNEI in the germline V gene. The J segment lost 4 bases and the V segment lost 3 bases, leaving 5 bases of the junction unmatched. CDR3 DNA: TGTGCCAGCAGTGAGGGGACTAGCGGGAGGGCGGGCACCGGGGAGCTGTTTTTT. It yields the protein CASSEGTSGRAGTGELFF.

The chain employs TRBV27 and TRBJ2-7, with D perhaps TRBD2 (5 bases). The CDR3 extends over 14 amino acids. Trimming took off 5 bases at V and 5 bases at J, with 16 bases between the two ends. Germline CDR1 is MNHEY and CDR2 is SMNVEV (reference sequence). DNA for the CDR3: TGTGCCAGCAGTGTACTAGTTTCAGGTCACGAGCAGTACTTC. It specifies CASSVLVSGHEQYF.

The CDR3 here is CASSYSTRAPEAFF. The CDR3 DNA sequence: TGTGCCAGCAGTTACTCGACTAGAGCCCCTGAAGCTTTCTTT. The rearrangement uses TRBV6-5 and TRBJ1-1; no definite D call. The CDR3 is made up of 14 amino acids. Between the trimmed V and J ends, which lost 0 bases and 6 bases, there was a span of 11 bases. From germline, CDR1 is MNHEY and CDR2 SVGAGI.

CDR3 bases: TGCAGCGTTCAGACTAGCGGGCTCTCCTACGAGCAGTACTTC. Its protein is CSVQTSGLSYEQYF. The chain is built from TRBV29-1 and TRBJ2-7, with 10 bases lining up with TRBD2. In germline, CDR1 is SQVTM, CDR2 ANQGSEA. The CDR3 covers 14 residues. Unmatched junction bases numbered 4, after V lost 5 bases and J lost 0 bases.

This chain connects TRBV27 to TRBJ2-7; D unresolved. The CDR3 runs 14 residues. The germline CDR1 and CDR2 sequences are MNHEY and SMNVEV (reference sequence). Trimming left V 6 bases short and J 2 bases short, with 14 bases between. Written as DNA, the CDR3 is TGTGCCAGCAGGGTACGGGCCTCCACCTACGAGCAGTACTTC. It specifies CASRVRASTYEQYF.